The rows below give T cell receptor beta chains drawn from one sample of a study of control samples from healthy donors and cancer patients. The protocol was immunoSEQ multiplex PCR, while the TCRdb copy is restricted to in-frame clones and leaves out a portion. The data contain fewer than 100,000 clones, 88% of them singletons. The sample comprised blood. These receptors came from a woman between 50 and 59 years old in good health. Each CDR3 is given with its conserved first and last residue. D genes are given only for firm matches. Clone size is given for some rows only: seen once, a few or many times, or a class if the clone is expanded.

clone size	J gene	D gene	V gene	CDR3 DNA	CDR3 protein
NA	TRBJ2-3	NA	TRBV5-4	TGTGCCAGCGGGATACGAGGGTCCTTCGTAGGGGATACGCAGTATTTT	CASGIRGSFVGDTQYF
once	TRBJ1-1	NA	TRBV5-1	TGCGCCAGCATGGTCAGGGATAGAGCTGAAGCTTTCTTT	CASMVRDRAEAFF
NA	TRBJ1-6	NA	TRBV7-2	TGTGCCAGCAGCCCCATCTTGAGGGATGGGTCACCCCTCCACTTT	CASSPILRDGSPLHF
NA	TRBJ2-3	TRBD1	TRBV24-1	TGTGCCACCAGTGAGACAGGGGTTCAAGGCACAGATACGCAGTATTTT	CATSETGVQGTDTQYF
NA	TRBJ2-3	NA	TRBV7-2	TGTGCAAGCCGGGACCCTTCTAGCACAGATACGCAGTATTTT	CASRDPSSTDTQYF
few	TRBJ1-4	TRBD1	TRBV4-1	TGCGCCAGCAGCCAAGATTTGGACAGGGAAGTATATGAAAAACTGTTTTTT	CASSQDLDREVYEKLFF
once	TRBJ1-6	NA	TRBV6-5	TGTGCCAGCAGTTACTCGTTGTCAGGGGCGGCTTCACCCCTCCACTTT	CASSYSLSGAASPLHF
NA	TRBJ1-4	TRBD1	TRBV6-6	TGTGCCAGCAGCTCAACAGGGGCCGGGGAGGAAAAACTGTTTTTT	CASSSTGAGEEKLFF
NA	TRBJ2-6	TRBD1	TRBV15	TGTGCCACCGCGCCCGGGACAGGGTCTGGGGCCAACGTCCTGACTTTC	CATAPGTGSGANVLTF
few	TRBJ2-7	NA	TRBV19	TGTGCCAGTAGTATTATAGACAGTTCCTCCTACGAGCAGTACTTC	CASSIIDSSSYEQYF
few	TRBJ1-2	NA	TRBV11-2	TGTGCCAGCAGCTTAGCATACCGCAACCCTAAACTCCATGGCTACACCTTC	CASSLAYRNPKLHGYTF
once	TRBJ2-3	TRBD1	TRBV6-1	TGTGCCAGCAGTGATAGGGGGGGGACAGGGAGCACAGATACGCAGTATTTT	CASSDRGGTGSTDTQYF
NA	TRBJ1-6	NA	TRBV5-1	TGCGCCAGCAGCTTGAACAGAGAGTCACCCCTCCACTTT	CASSLNRESPLHF
NA	TRBJ2-1	TRBD2	TRBV6-5	TGTGCCAGCAGGCGGGGGATCAGCTCCTACAATGAGCAGTTCTTC	CASRRGISSYNEQFF
NA	TRBJ2-7	TRBD2	TRBV15	TGTGCCACCAGCAGAGGAGTTAGCGGGGATTTCTCCTACGAGCAGTACTTC	CATSRGVSGDFSYEQYF
NA	TRBJ1-5	NA	TRBV7-9	TGTGCCAGCAGCTTAGGCATAGGGATCAATCAGCCCCAGCATTTT	CASSLGIGINQPQHF
NA	TRBJ1-1	NA	TRBV2	TGTGCCAGCAGTGAAAGGTACCCGAGAACTGAAGCTTTCTTT	CASSERYPRTEAFF
NA	TRBJ1-1	NA	TRBV19	TGTGCCAGTAGTATGAGGTTCATCACTGAAGCTTTCTTT	CASSMRFITEAFF
NA	TRBJ2-1	NA	TRBV4-1	TGCGCCAGCAGCCAAGACAGGGTGGATGAGCAGTTCTTC	CASSQDRVDEQFF
NA	TRBJ2-5	TRBD2	TRBV18	TGTGCCAGCTCAGCCGGGACTAGCGAACAAGAGACCCAGTACTTC	CASSAGTSEQETQYF
NA	TRBJ2-3	NA	TRBV9	TGTGCCAGCAGCGACCCCTCTAGAAATACGCAGTATTTT	CASSDPSRNTQYF
NA	TRBJ1-2	NA	TRBV3-1/TRBV3-2	TGTGCCAGCAGCCGCGAAGGGAATGGCTACACCTTC	CASSREGNGYTF
NA	TRBJ2-3	NA	TRBV11-2	TGTGCCAGCAAAATGGTAGATACGCAGTATTTT	CASKMVDTQYF
NA	TRBJ1-2	NA	TRBV3-1/TRBV3-2	TGTGCCAGCAGCCCAAGGGGAGCTAACTATGGCTACACCTTC	CASSPRGANYGYTF
NA	TRBJ1-2	NA	TRBV19	TGTGCCAGTAGTATAGTCGGGATTAACTATGGCTACACCTTC	CASSIVGINYGYTF
NA	TRBJ2-1	TRBD1	TRBV12-5	TGTGCTAGTGGTTTGGTAATTTCGACAGGGTCCTACAATGAGCAGTTCTTC	CASGLVISTGSYNEQFF
NA	TRBJ2-7	TRBD1	TRBV5-1	TGCGCCAGCAGCTTGAGTCAGGGGGCTAACGAGCAGTACTTC	CASSLSQGANEQYF
NA	TRBJ2-2	NA	TRBV6-5	TGTGCCTCCCGAAGGGAGATCGGGGAGCTGTTTTTT	CASRREIGELFF
NA	TRBJ1-6	NA	TRBV2	TGTGCCAGCAGTTCTTGGGATTCACCCCTCCACTTT	CASSSWDSPLHF
NA	TRBJ1-6	TRBD1	TRBV6-5	TGTGCCAGCAGTTACACAGGGGGCTCACCCCTCCACTTT	CASSYTGGSPLHF
NA	TRBJ2-3	NA	TRBV29-1	TGCAGCGTTTCCCAAAACACAGATACGCAGTATTTT	CSVSQNTDTQYF